Below, 12 T cell receptor beta chains from the same sample are listed, as sequenced in a study of neurological immune-mediated disorders. MiXCR, run by TCRdb on the 5' RACE reads, gives a single entry per CDR3 protein. This table has about 58,000 distinct CDR3 sequences, about 3.3% appearing once. The sample comprised PBMCs. These receptors were taken from a woman between 55 and 75 years old with multiple sclerosis.

This clonotype was observed at least ten times. The chain is built from TRBV12-3 or TRBV12-4 and TRBJ2-2, with D unresolved. V was cut by 6 bases and J by 5 bases, with 10 bases left in between. The CDR3 extends over 13 amino acids. The chain's CDR3 is CASRDLSTGELFF. The CDR3, as DNA: TGTGCCAGCAGGGACCTGAGTACCGGGGAGCTGTTTTTT.

At least ten counts were recorded for this clonotype. The rearrangement joins TRBV4-2 to TRBJ2-4; unclear D gene. CDR1 is LGHNA, CDR2 YNFKEQ, per germline. The CDR3 length is 12 residues. Trimming cost V 4 bases and J 7 bases, with 8 bases left between them. The CDR3 coding sequence is TGTGCCAGCAGCCCAACGGTTAACATTCAGTACTTC. This gives the protein CASSPTVNIQYF.

This clonotype appeared many times. The chain couples TRBV20-1 to TRBJ2-3, with TRBD2 matching 11 bases. With 4 bases clipped from V and 5 bases from J, the junction kept 8 bases outside the gene matches. Looked up from germline, CDR1 is DFQATT and CDR2 is SNEGSKA (reference sequence). This CDR3 is 15 amino acids long. Here the CDR3 reads CSATDSGRGGDTQYF. The CDR3 region has the DNA TGCAGTGCTACAGATAGCGGGAGGGGGGGAGATACGCAGTATTTT.

This clonotype was recorded at least ten times. J is TRBJ1-1 and V is TRBV20-1; D is ambiguous. Germline CDR1 reads DFQATT; CDR2 reads SNEGSKA (reference sequence). The germline V and J ends were trimmed by 3 bases and 3 bases, with 11 bases remaining between them. There are 13 residues in the CDR3. The CDR3 region is CSASGWADTEAFF. CDR3 in DNA: TGCAGTGCTAGCGGGTGGGCGGACACTGAAGCTTTCTTT.

A remark on this clonotype: At one end the junction does not follow the germline gene, possibly because of a read error. The V call is TRBV28, the J call TRBJ1-5; the D is unclear. The V gene's germline CDR1 is MDHEN and CDR2 SYDVKM. CDR3 length: 13 residues. The CDR3 DNA is TGTGCCAGCAGTTGGTCGGGAACCAAGCCCCAGAATTTT. Protein product: CASSWSGTKPQNF. The whole variable domain, remainder taken from reference TRBV28 and TRBJ1-5, is DVKVTQSSRYLVKRTGEKVFLECVQDMDHENMFWYRQDPGLGLRLIYFSYDVKMKEKGDIPEGYSVSREKKERFSLILESASTNQTSMYLCASSWSGTKPQNFGDGTRLSIL.

This clonotype was counted at least ten times. The CDR3, as DNA: TGTGCCAGCTCACCCGGGACTAGCGGGGCCCAAGAGACCCAGTACTTC. Translating gives CASSPGTSGAQETQYF. The chain carries TRBV18 and TRBJ2-5; 13 nucleotides line up with TRBD2. The germline gives CDR1 KGHSH, CDR2 LQKENI. V gave up 3 bases and J gave up 1 base; unmatched junction bases: 2. The CDR3 contains 16 residues.

This clonotype was seen many times. The chain has TRBV6-6 and TRBJ1-5, with TRBD1 identical over 8 bases. V shed 7 bases and J 5 bases; nucleotides not matched to a gene: 10. Germline CDR1 is MNHNY and CDR2 is SVGAGI (reference sequence). This CDR3 has 15 amino acids. The CDR3 coding sequence is TGTGCCAGCACCCTTAGGGCAGGGGGCTATCAGCCCCAGCATTTT. Translating it yields CASTLRAGGYQPQHF.

At least ten counts were recorded for this clonotype. V usage is TRBV12-3 or TRBV12-4 and J usage is TRBJ2-1; D is ambiguous. The CDR3 has 15 amino acids. The germline V and J ends were trimmed by 6 bases and 5 bases, with 17 bases remaining between them. In DNA, the CDR3 is TGTGCCAGCAGAGACGGAGCCCCAAAACACAATGAGCAGTTCTTC. It codes for CASRDGAPKHNEQFF.

This clonotype was seen repeatedly, ten times or more. The chain employs TRBV7-9 and TRBJ1-2, with 11 nucleotides matching TRBD1. The CDR3 length is 13 residues. V was clipped by 8 bases and J by 10 bases; unmatched bases: 9. Germline values: CDR1 SEHNR, CDR2 FQNEAQ (reference sequence). The CDR3 protein is CASGTGGSIDYTF. Written as DNA, the CDR3 is TGTGCCAGCGGGACAGGGGGAAGTATTGACTACACCTTC.

This clonotype showed up many times. The rearrangement links TRBV9 to TRBJ1-5, with 7 bases identical to TRBD1. Trimming took 5 bases from V and 2 from J; bases not matched to a gene: 4. From germline, CDR1 is SGDLS and CDR2 YYNGEE. The CDR3 covers 14 residues. The CDR3 DNA reads as TGTGCCAGCAGTCCAGACAGGGGCAATCAGCCCCAGCATTTT. Amino acids: CASSPDRGNQPQHF. Full variable domain (remainder filled in from reference TRBV9 and TRBJ1-5): DSGVTQTPKHLITATGQRVTLRCSPRSGDLSVYWYQQSLDQGLQFLIQYYNGEERAKGNILERFSAQQFPDLHSELNLSSLELGDSALYFCASSPDRGNQPQHFGDGTRLSIL.

The table lists this clonotype with many counts. The chain recombines TRBV5-1 with TRBJ2-7; no reliable D call. V shed 1 base and J shed 6 bases, with 11 bases lying between them. The germline V gene encodes CDR1 SGHRS and CDR2 YFSETQ. The CDR3 covers 13 residues. The CDR3 DNA follows: TGCGCCAGCAGCTTGAACCCGCCATCCGAGCAGTACTTC. Protein: CASSLNPPSEQYF.

This clonotype was recorded many times. The CDR3 coding sequence is TGCAGTGCTAGAGACGGAGCATCCGGGGAGCTGTTTTTT. It codes for CSARDGASGELFF. The rearrangement uses TRBV20-1 and TRBJ2-2; D gene uncertain. The CDR3 has 13 residues. V lost 0 bases to trimming and J lost 6 bases, with 8 bases between them. The germline gives CDR1 DFQATT, CDR2 SNEGSKA (reference sequence).